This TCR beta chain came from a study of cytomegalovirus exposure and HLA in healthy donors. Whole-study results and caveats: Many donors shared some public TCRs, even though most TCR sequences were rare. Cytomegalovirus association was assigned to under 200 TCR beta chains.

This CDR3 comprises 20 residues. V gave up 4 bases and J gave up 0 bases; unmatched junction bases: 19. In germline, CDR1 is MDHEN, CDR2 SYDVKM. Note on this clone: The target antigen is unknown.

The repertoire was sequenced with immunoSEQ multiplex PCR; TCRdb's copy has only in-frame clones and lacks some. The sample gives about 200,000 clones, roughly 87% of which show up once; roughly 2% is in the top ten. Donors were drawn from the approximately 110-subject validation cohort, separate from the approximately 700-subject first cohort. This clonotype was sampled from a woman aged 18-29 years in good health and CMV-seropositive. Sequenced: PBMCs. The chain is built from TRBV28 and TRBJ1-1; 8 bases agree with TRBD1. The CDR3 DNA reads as TGTGCCAGCAGTTCACAGGGGGATTCCCTCAGGGGTCTCATGAACACTGAAGCTTTCTTT. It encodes CASSSQGDSLRGLMNTEAFF.